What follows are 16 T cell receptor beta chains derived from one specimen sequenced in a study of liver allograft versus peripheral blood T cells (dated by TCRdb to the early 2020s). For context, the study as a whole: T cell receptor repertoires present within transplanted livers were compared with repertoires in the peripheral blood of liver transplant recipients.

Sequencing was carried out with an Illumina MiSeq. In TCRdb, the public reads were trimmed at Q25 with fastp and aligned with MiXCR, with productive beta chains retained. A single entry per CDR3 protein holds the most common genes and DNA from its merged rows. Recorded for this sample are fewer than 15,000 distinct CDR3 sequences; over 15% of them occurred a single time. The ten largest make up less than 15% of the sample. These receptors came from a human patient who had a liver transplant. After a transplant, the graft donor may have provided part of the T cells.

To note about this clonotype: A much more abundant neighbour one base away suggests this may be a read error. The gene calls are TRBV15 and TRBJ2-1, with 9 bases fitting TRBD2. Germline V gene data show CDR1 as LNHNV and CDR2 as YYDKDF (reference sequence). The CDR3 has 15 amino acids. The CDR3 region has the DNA TGTGCCACCAGACCGACTAGCGGCTCCTACAATGAGAAGTTCTTC. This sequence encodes CATRPTSGSYNEKFF.

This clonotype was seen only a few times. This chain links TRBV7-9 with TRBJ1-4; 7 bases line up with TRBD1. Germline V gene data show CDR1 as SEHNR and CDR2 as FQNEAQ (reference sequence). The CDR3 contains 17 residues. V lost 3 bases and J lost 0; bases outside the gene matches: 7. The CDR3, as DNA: TGTGCCAGCAGCTTTAAGACAGGGCGGGCAACTAATGAAAAACTGTTTTTT. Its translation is CASSFKTGRATNEKLFF.

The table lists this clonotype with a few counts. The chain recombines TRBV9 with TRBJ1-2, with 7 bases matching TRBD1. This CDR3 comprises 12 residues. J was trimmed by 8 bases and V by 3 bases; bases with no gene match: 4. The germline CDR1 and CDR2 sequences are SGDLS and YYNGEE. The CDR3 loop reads CASSATGVGYTF. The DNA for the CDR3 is TGTGCCAGCAGCGCCACAGGGGTCGGCTACACCTTC.

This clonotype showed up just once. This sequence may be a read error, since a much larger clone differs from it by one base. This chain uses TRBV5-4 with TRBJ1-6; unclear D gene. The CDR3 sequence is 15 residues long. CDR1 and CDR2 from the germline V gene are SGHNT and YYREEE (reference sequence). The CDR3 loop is CVSSQAGGPPPPLHF. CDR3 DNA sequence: TGTGTCAGCAGCCAGGCGGGTGGACCACCGCCCCCCCTCCACTTT.

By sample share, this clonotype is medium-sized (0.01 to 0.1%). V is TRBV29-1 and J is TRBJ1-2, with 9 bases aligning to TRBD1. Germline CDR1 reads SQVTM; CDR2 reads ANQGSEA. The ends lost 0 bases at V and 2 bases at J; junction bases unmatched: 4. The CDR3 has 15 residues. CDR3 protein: CSVEDEDRGNYGYTF. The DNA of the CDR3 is TGCAGCGTTGAAGATGAGGACAGGGGAAACTATGGCTACACCTTC. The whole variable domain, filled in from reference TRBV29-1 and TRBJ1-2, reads SAVISQKPSRDICQRGTSLTIQCQVDSQVTMMFWYRQQPGQSLTLIATANQGSEATYESGFVIDKFPISRPNLTFSTLTVSNMSPEDSSIYLCSVEDEDRGNYGYTFGSGTRLTVV.

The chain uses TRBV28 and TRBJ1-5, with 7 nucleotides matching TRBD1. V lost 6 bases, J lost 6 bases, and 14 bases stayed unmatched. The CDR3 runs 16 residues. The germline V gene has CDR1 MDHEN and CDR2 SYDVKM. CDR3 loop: CASSDLQGWARQPQHF. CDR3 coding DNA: TGTGCCAGCAGCGATCTACAGGGGTGGGCACGTCAGCCCCAGCATTTT.

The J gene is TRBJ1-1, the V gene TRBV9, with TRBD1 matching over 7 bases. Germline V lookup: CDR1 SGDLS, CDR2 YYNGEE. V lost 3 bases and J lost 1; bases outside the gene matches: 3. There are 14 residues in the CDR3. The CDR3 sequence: CASSEGQQNTEAFF. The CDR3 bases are TGTGCCAGCAGCGAGGGACAGCAGAACACTGAAGCTTTCTTT. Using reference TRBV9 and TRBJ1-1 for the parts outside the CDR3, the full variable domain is DSGVTQTPKHLITATGQRVTLRCSPRSGDLSVYWYQQSLDQGLQFLIQYYNGEERAKGNILERFSAQQFPDLHSELNLSSLELGDSALYFCASSEGQQNTEAFFGQGTRLTVV.

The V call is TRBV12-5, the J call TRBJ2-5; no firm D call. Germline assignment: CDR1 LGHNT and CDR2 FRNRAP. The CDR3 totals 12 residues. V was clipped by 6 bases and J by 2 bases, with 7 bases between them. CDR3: CASGVGQETQYF. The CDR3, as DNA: TGTGCTAGTGGGGTGGGGCAAGAGACCCAGTACTTC.

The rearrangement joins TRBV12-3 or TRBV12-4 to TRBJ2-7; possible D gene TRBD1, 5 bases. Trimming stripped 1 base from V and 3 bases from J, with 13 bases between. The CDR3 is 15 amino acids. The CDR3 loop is CASSLVAGSGYEQYF. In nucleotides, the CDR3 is TGTGCCAGCAGTTTAGTAGCAGGGTCTGGCTACGAGCAGTACTTC.

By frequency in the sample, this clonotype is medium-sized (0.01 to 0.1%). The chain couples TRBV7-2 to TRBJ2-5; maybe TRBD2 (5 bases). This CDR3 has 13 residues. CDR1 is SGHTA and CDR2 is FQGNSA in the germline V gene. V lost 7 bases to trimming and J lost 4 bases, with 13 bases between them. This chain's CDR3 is CASTFSGLETQYF. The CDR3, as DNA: TGTGCCAGCACCTTCTCGGGGTTAGAGACCCAGTACTTC.

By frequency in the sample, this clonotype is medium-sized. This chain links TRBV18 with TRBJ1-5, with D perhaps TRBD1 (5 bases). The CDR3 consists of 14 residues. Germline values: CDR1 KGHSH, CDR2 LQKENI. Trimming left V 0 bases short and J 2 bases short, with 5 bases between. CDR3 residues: CASSPPGGNQPQHF. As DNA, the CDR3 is TGTGCCAGCTCACCACCAGGGGGCAATCAGCCCCAGCATTTT.

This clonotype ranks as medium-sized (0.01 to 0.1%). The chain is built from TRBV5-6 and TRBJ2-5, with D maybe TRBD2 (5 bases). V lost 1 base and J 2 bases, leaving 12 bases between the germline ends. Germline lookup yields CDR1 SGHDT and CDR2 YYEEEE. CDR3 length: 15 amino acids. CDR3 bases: TGTGCCAGCAGCTTGACTACCGGGATACAAGAGACCCAGTACTTC. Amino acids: CASSLTTGIQETQYF.

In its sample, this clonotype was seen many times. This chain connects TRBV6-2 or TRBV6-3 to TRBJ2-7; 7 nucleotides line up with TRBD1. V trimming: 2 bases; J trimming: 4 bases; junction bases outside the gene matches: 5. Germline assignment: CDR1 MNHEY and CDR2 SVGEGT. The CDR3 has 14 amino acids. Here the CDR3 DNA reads TGTGCCAGCAGTTACCGAGGGGGCCGTTACGAGCAGTACTTC. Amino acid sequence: CASSYRGGRYEQYF.

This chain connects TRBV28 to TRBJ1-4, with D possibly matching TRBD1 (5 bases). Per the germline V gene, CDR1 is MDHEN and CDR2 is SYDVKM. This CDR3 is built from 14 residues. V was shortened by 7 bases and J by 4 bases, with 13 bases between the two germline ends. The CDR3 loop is CASISSGLNEKLFF. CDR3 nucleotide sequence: TGTGCCAGCATCTCTTCGGGGCTTAATGAAAAACTGTTTTTT.

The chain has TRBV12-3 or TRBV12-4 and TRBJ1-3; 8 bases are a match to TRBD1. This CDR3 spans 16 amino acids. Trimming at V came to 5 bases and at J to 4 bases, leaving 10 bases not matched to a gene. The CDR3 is CASSLSRGLRGNTIYF. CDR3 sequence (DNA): TGTGCCAGCAGTCTCAGCAGGGGGCTACGCGGAAACACCATATATTTT.

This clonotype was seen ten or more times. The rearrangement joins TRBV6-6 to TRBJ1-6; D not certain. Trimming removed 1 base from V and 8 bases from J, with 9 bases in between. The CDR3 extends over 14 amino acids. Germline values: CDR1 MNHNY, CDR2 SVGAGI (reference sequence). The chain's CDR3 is CASSYYRVYSPLHF. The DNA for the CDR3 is TGTGCCAGCAGTTACTACCGAGTCTATTCACCCCTCCACTTT.